This T cell receptor (beta chain) was sequenced for a study of cytomegalovirus exposure and HLA in healthy donors. This clone has a handful of counts. Amplification used 60 Vbeta primers and 13 Jbeta primers. Sequenced by immunoSEQ multiplex PCR; TCRdb stores in-frame clones only, minus some. The sample records some 190,000 clones, just under 80% being singletons. Germline values: CDR1 MRHNA, CDR2 SNTAGT. This CDR3 spans 14 amino acids. The ends lost 5 bases at V and 8 bases at J; junction bases unmatched: 5. Sequenced input: PBMCs. The origin of this receptor is a woman aged 25 to 45 in good health and CMV-seronegative. This sequence joins TRBV6-4 and TRBJ2-1; 11 positions match TRBD2. This CDR3 reads CASSSSGGHDEQFF. The CDR3 DNA reads as TGTGCCAGCAGTTCTAGCGGGGGGCACGATGAGCAGTTCTTC.